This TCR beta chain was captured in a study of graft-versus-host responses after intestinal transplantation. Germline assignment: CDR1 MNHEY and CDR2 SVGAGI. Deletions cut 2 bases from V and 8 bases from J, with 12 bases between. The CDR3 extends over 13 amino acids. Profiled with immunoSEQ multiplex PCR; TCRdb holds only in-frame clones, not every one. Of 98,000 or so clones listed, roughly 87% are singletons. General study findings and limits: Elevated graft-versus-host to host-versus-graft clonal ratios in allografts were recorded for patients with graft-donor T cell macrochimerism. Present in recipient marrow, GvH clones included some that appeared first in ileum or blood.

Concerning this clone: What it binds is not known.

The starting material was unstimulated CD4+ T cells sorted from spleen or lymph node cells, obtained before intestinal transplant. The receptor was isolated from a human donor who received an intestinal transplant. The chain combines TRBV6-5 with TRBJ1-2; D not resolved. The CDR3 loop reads CASSYTAKWGYTF. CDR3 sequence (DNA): TGTGCCAGCAGTTACACCGCAAAGTGGGGCTACACCTTC.